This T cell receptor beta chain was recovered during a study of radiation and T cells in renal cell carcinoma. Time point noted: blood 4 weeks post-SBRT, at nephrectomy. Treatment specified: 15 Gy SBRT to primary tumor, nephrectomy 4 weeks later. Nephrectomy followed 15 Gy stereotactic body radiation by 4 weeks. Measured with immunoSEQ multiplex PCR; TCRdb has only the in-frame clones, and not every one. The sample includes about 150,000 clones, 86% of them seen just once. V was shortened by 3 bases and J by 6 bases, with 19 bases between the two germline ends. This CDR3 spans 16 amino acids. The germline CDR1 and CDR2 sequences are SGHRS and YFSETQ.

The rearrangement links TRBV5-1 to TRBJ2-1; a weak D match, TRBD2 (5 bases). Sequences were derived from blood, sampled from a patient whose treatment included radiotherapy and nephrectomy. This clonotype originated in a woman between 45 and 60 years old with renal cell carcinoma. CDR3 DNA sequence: TGCGCCAGCAGCTCCTCGGGGTATCAAGGGTCCAATGAGCAGTTCTTC. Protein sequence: CASSSSGYQGSNEQFF.